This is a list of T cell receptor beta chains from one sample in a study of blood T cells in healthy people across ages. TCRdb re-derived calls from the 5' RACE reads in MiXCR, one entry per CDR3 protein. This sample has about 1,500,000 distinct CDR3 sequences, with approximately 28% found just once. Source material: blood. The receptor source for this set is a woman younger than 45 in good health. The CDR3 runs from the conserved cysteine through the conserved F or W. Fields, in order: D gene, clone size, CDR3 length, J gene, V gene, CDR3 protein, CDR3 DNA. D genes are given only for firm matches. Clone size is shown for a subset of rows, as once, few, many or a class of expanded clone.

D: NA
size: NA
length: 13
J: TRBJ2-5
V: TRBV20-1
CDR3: CSAKAGAVGAQYF
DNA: TGCAGTGCTAAAGCAGGGGCGGTCGGGGCCCAGTACTTC

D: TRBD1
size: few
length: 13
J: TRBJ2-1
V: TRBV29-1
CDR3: CSDRDRGKNEQFF
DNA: TGCAGCGACCGGGACAGGGGAAAGAATGAGCAGTTCTTC

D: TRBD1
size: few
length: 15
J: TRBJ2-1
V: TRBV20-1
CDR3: CSTRGLGQGYNEQFF
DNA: TGCAGTACTAGAGGTCTAGGACAGGGGTACAATGAGCAGTTCTTC

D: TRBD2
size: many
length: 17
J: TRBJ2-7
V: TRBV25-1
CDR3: CASSELGGTSVAYEQYF
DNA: TGTGCCAGCAGTGAACTGGGGGGGACTAGCGTAGCCTACGAGCAGTACTTC

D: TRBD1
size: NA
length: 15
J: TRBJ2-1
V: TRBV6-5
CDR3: CASSYVGQGYNEQFF
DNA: TGTGCCAGCAGTTATGTAGGACAGGGGTACAATGAGCAGTTCTTC

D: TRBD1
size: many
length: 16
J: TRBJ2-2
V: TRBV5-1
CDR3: CASSLLGQGPTGELFF
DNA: TGCGCCAGCAGCTTGCTCGGACAGGGGCCCACCGGGGAGCTGTTTTTT

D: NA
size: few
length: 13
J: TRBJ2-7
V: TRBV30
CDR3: CAWSGEIYYEQYF
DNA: TGTGCCTGGAGTGGCGAGATATACTACGAGCAGTACTTC

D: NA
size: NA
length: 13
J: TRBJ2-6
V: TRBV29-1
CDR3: CSVTFAGANVRTF
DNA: TGCAGCGTGACTTTTGCCGGGGCCAACGTCCGGACTTTC

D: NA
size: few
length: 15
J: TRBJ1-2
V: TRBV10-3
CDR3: CAISEWGGGTDGYTF
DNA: TGTGCCATCAGTGAGTGGGGCGGGGGAACTGATGGCTACACCTTC

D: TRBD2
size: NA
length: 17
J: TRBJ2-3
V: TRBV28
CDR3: CASSPMTSGGATDTQYF
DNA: TGTGCCAGCAGTCCAATGACTAGCGGGGGGGCAACAGATACGCAGTATTTT

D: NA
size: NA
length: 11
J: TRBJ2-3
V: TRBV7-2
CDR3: CASGDSNTQYF
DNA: TGTGCCAGCGGAGACTCAAATACGCAGTATTTT

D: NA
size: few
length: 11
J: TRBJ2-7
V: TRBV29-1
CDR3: CSVSHSYEQYF
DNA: TGCAGCGTATCTCACAGCTACGAGCAGTACTTC

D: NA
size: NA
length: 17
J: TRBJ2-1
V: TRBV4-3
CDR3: CASSRHRDSFSYNERYF
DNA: TGCGCCAGCAGCCGCCACCGGGACTCATTCTCCTACAATGAGCGGTACTTC

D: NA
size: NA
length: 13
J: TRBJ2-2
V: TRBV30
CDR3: CAWSVILTGELFF
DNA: TGTGCCTGGAGTGTTATTCTCACCGGGGAGCTGTTTTTT

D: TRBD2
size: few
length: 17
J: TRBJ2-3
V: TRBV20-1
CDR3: CSAPSALAGGPSYTQYF
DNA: TGCAGTGCCCCCTCCGCCCTGGCGGGAGGGCCCTCTTATACGCAGTATTTT

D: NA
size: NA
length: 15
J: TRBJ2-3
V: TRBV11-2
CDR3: CASSPEYGTTDTQYF
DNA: TGTGCCAGCAGCCCGGAGTACGGTACCACAGATACGCAGTATTTT

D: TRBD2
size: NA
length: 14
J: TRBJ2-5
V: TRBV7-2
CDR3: CASSFRIAGETQYF
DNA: TGTGCCAGCAGCTTTCGGATAGCGGGGGAGACCCAGTACTTC

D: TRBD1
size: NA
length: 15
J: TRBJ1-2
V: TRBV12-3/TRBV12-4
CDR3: CASSPARGSFYGYTF
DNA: TGTGCCAGCAGTCCCGCCAGGGGGTCCTTTTATGGCTACACCTTC

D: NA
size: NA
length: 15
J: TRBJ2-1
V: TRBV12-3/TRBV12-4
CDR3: CASSLSRPGSNEQFF
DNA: TGTGCCAGCAGTTTATCGCGGCCAGGCTCCAATGAGCAGTTCTTC

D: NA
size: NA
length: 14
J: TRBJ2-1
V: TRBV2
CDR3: CASTRGDIDNEQFF
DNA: TGTGCCAGCACTCGCGGGGATATTGACAATGAGCAGTTCTTC

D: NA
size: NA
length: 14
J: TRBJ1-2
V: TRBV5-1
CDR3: CASSLEGGHYGYTF
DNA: TGCGCCAGCAGCTTGGAAGGGGGTCACTATGGCTACACCTTC

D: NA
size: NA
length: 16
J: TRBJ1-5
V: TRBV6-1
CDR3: CASRPNRGGGSRPQHF
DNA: TGTGCCAGCAGACCCAACCGGGGGGGCGGAAGTCGGCCCCAGCATTTT

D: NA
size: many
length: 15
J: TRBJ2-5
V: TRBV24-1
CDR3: CATSACGVRTFGQYF
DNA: TGTGCCACCAGTGCCTGTGGGGTAAGGACCTTTGGGCAGTACTTC

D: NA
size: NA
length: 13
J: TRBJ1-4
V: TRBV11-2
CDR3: CTSSLSGEEKLFF
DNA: TGTACCAGCAGCTTATCCGGGGAAGAAAAACTGTTTTTT

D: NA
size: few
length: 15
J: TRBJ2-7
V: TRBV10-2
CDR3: CASSEGDGQFYEQYF
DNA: TGCGCCAGCAGTGAGGGGGACGGACAGTTCTACGAGCAGTACTTC

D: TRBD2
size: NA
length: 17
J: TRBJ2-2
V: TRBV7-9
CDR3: CASSLGPPGAGTGELFF
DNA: TGTGCCAGCAGCTTAGGCCCACCGGGAGCGGGAACCGGGGAGCTGTTTTTT

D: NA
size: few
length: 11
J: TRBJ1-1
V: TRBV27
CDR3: CASTGVSRAFF
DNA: TGTGCCAGCACCGGGGTGTCACGAGCTTTCTTT

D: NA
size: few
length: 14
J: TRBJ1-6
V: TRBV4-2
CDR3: CASSPDIYNSPLHF
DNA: TGTGCCAGCAGCCCCGACATCTATAATTCACCCCTCCACTTT

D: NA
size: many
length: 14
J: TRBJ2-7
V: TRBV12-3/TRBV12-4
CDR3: CASSLSGPAYEQYF
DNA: TGTGCCAGCAGTTTAAGTGGCCCTGCCTACGAGCAGTACTTC

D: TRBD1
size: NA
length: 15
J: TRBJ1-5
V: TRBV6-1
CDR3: CASRGTGLVIQPQHF
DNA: TGTGCCAGCAGAGGGACAGGGTTAGTAATTCAGCCCCAGCATTTT

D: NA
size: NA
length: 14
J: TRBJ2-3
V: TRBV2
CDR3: CASRAASSTDMQYF
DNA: TGTGCCAGCAGAGCAGCCAGTAGCACAGATATGCAGTATTTT

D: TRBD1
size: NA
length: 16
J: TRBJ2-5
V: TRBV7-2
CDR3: CASSSKLGTGMETQYF
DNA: TGTGCCAGCAGCTCAAAACTCGGGACAGGGATGGAGACCCAGTACTTC

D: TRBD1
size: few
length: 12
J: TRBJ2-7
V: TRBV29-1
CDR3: CSVAGQGHEQYF
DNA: TGCAGCGTTGCGGGACAGGGCCACGAGCAGTACTTC

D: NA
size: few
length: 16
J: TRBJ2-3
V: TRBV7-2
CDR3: CASSLRVHTSTDTQYF
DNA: TGTGCCAGCAGCTTAAGGGTCCACACTAGCACAGATACGCAGTATTTT

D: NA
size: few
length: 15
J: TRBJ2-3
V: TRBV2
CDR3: CASSRRSTSTDTQYF
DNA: TGTGCCAGCAGCCGCAGGAGTACTAGCACAGATACGCAGTATTTT

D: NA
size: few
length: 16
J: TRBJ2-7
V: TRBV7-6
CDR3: CASSSTSSPGSHEQYF
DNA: TGTGCCAGCAGCTCGACATCCTCCCCAGGCAGCCACGAGCAGTACTTC

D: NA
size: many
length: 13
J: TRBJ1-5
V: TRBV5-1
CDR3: CASSAQGDQPQHF
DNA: TGCGCCAGCAGCGCTCAGGGAGATCAGCCCCAGCATTTT